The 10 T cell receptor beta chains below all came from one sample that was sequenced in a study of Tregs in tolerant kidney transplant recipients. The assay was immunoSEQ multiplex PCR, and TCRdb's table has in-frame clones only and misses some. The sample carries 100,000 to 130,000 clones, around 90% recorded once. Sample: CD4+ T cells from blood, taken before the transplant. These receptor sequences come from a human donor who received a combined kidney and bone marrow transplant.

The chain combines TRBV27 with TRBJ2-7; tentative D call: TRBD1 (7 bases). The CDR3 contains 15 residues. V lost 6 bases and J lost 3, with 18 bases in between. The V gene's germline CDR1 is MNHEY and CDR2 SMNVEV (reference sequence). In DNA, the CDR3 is TGTGCCAGCAGCTACCGGGGGACAGCTCTCTACGAGCAGTACTTC. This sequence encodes CASSYRGTALYEQYF.

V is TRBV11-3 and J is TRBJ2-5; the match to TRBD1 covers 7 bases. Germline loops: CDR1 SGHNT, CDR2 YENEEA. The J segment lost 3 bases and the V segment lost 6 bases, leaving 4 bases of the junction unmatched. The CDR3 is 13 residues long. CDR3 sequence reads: CASSPGTEETQYF. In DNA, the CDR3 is TGTGCCAGCAGTCCCGGGACAGAAGAGACCCAGTACTTC.

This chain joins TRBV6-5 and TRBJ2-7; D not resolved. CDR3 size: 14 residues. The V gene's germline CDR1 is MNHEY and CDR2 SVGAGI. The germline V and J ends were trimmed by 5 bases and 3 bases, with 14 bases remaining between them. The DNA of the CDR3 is TGTGCCAGCAGTCCTCCTGACAAGTACTACGAGCAGTACTTC. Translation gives CASSPPDKYYEQYF.

The CDR3 here is CASRRGEGENYGYTF. CDR3 DNA: TGTGCCAGCCGAAGAGGCGAAGGGGAAAACTATGGCTACACCTTC. The chain joins TRBV19 to TRBJ1-2, with D perhaps matching TRBD1 (5 bases). The CDR3 is made up of 15 amino acids. Trimming stripped 9 bases from V and 2 bases from J, with 19 bases between. In germline, CDR1 is LNHDA, CDR2 SQIVND (reference sequence).

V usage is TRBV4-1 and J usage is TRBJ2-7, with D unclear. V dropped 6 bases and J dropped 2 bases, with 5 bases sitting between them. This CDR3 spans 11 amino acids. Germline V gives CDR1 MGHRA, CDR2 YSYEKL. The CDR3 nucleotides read TGCGCCAGCAGTGAGGCCTACGAGCAGTACTTC. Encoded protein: CASSEAYEQYF.

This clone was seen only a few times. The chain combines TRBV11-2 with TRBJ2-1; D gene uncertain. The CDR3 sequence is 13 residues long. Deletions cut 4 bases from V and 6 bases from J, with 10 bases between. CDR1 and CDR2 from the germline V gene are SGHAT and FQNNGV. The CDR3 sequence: CASSSGPGNEQFF. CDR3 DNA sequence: TGTGCCAGCAGCTCTGGCCCGGGCAATGAGCAGTTCTTC.

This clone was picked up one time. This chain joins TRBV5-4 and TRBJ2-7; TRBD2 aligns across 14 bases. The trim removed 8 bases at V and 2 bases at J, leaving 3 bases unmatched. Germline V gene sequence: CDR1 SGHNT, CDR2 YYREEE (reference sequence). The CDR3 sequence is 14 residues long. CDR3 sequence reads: CASSTSGGAYEQYF. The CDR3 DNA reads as TGTGCCAGTTCGACTAGCGGGGGGGCCTACGAGCAGTACTTC.

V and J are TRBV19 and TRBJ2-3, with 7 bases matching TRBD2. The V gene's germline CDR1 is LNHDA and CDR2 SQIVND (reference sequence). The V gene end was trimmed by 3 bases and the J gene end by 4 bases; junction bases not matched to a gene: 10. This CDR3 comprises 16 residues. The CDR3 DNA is TGTGCCAGTAGTATCCCCAGCGGGAAGGTCCCAGATACGCAGTATTTT. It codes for CASSIPSGKVPDTQYF.

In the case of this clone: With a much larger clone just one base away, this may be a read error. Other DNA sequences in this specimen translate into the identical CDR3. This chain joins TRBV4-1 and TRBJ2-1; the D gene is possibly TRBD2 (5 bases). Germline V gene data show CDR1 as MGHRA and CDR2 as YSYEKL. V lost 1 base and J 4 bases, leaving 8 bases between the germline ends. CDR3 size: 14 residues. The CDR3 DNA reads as TGCGCCAGCAGCCAAGGTGGACTGTACAATGAGCAGTTCTTC. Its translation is CASSQGGLYNEQFF.

In nucleotides, the CDR3 is TGTGCCAGCAGCCGGCCGACAGGGACTAATGAAAAACTGTTTTTT. This codes for CASSRPTGTNEKLFF. The gene calls are TRBV7-2 and TRBJ1-4, with TRBD1 matching 7 bases. V lost 5 bases to trimming and J lost 2 bases; unmatched junction nucleotides: 5. The CDR3 runs to 15 residues. In germline, CDR1 is SGHTA, CDR2 FQGNSA.